A single sample gave rise to the 20 T cell receptor beta chains below, sequenced in a study of cytomegalovirus exposure and HLA in healthy donors. PCR used 60 Vbeta primers and 13 Jbeta primers. Sequenced by immunoSEQ multiplex PCR; TCRdb stores in-frame clones only, minus some. The table shows 150,000 to 160,000 clones, with 60% to 80% occurring only once. The sequenced material came from PBMCs. Every receptor here comes from a young man in good health and CMV-seropositive.

To note about this clone: The junction does not match germline at one end; this may be a read error. The J gene is TRBJ1-1, the V gene TRBV27, with a possible D match to TRBD1 (6 bases). The CDR3 is 13 residues long. Germline loops: CDR1 MNHEY, CDR2 SMNVEV (reference sequence). Here the CDR3 reads CAGSPNRDPGAFF. In nucleotides, the CDR3 is TGTGCCGGCAGTCCCAACAGGGACCCGGGAGCTTTCTTT.

This clone was seen just once. The genes are TRBV2 and TRBJ2-1; 9 nucleotides align to TRBD2. This CDR3 has 15 residues. V trimming: 3 bases; J trimming: 3 bases; junction bases outside the gene matches: 3. CDR1 SNHLY and CDR2 FYNNEI come from the germline V gene. The CDR3 reads CASSEREGYYNEQFF. The CDR3 nucleotides are TGTGCCAGCAGTGAGCGGGAGGGCTACTACAATGAGCAGTTCTTC.

This clone showed up just a few times. V and J are TRBV25-1 and TRBJ2-7; D perhaps matches TRBD1 (6 bases). CDR1 and CDR2 (germline): MGHDK, SYGVNS. V was shortened by 4 bases and J by 0 bases, with 16 bases between the two germline ends. This CDR3 contains 16 residues. The CDR3 region has the DNA TGTGCCAGCAGTGCGGACAGCGGAACGTACTCCTACGAGCAGTACTTC. Translation gives CASSADSGTYSYEQYF.

The rearrangement uses TRBV6-5 and TRBJ2-1; 8 bases are shared with TRBD2. The V and J ends lost 3 bases and 9 bases, in that order; junction bases with no gene match: 7. The CDR3 has 14 residues. Germline CDR1 MNHEY, CDR2 SVGAGI. DNA for the CDR3: TGTGCCAGCAGTTATGAGCGGGGGTTCAGTGAGCAGTTCTTC. Translation gives CASSYERGFSEQFF.

The V gene is TRBV5-6, the J gene TRBJ2-2, with 7 bases fitting TRBD1. Trimming at V came to 6 bases and at J to 0 bases, leaving 11 bases not matched to a gene. CDR3 length equals 17 residues. CDR1 and CDR2 (germline): SGHDT, YYEEEE. The DNA for the CDR3 is TGTGCCAGCACCCCTTCGGACAGGCTTTCGAACACCGGGGAGCTGTTTTTT. Translating gives CASTPSDRLSNTGELFF.

This chain joins TRBV7-2 and TRBJ2-1; TRBD1 aligns across 8 bases. V lost 1 base to trimming and J lost 8 bases; unmatched junction nucleotides: 10. From germline, CDR1 is SGHTA and CDR2 FQGNSA. The CDR3 contains 16 residues. CDR3 DNA: TGTGCCAGCAGCTTAGGCCCAGGGGGCGCGTACTATGAGCAGTTCTTC. Amino acid sequence: CASSLGPGGAYYEQFF. Supplemented by reference TRBV7-2 and TRBJ2-1, the full variable domain reads GAGVSQSPSNKVTEKGKDVELRCDPISGHTALYWYRQSLGQGLEFLIYFQGNSAPDKSGLPSDRFSAERTGGSVSTLTIQRTQQEDSAVYLCASSLGPGGAYYEQFFGPGTRLTVL.

This chain links TRBV19 with TRBJ1-5, with 7 bases identical to TRBD1. The ends lost 3 bases at V and 4 bases at J; junction bases unmatched: 3. The CDR3 loop spans 14 amino acids. Per the germline V gene, CDR1 is LNHDA and CDR2 is SQIVND (reference sequence). CDR3 bases: TGTGCCAGTAGTATCCGGGACAGTAATCAGCCCCAGCATTTT. Translation gives CASSIRDSNQPQHF.

The V and J genes are TRBV7-2 and TRBJ2-3; TRBD2 matches 7 bases. Germline assignment: CDR1 SGHTA and CDR2 FQGNSA. V lost 2 bases, J lost 6 bases, and 5 bases stayed unmatched. The CDR3 runs 14 residues. CDR3 sequence: CASSLNGLGDTQYF. The CDR3 bases are TGTGCCAGCAGCTTAAACGGACTAGGGGATACGCAGTATTTT.

V is TRBV19 and J is TRBJ2-1, with 9 bases aligning to TRBD2. V was pared by 3 bases and J by 5 bases, with 5 bases of the junction left unmatched. The CDR3 has 15 amino acids. Germline V lookup: CDR1 LNHDA, CDR2 SQIVND (reference sequence). CDR3 loop: CASSMAASGNNEQFF. Here the CDR3 DNA reads TGTGCCAGTAGTATGGCGGCTAGCGGGAACAATGAGCAGTTCTTC.

A note on this clone: One end of the junction does not line up with germline, which may come from a read error. CDR3 residues: CAGSLPLAGGPYEQYF. CDR3 DNA sequence: TGTGCCGGCAGCCTACCACTAGCGGGAGGGCCTTACGAGCAGTACTTC. The chain has TRBV13 and TRBJ2-7, with 13 bases aligning to TRBD2. This CDR3 comprises 16 residues. Germline assignment: CDR1 PRHDT and CDR2 FYEKMQ (reference sequence).

V usage is TRBV5-1 and J usage is TRBJ1-6; 8 bases fit TRBD1. The CDR3 covers 15 residues. The germline CDR1 and CDR2 sequences are SGHRS and YFSETQ. The trim removed 0 bases at V and 7 bases at J, leaving 3 bases unmatched. CDR3 sequence reads: CASSLAGGRNSPLHF. The CDR3 DNA reads TGCGCCAGCAGCTTGGCAGGGGGCAGGAATTCACCCCTCCACTTT.

The V call is TRBV11-2, the J call TRBJ2-7; 7 nucleotides match TRBD2. Germline values: CDR1 SGHAT, CDR2 FQNNGV. The CDR3 has 14 amino acids. V lost 7 bases, J lost 3 bases, and 9 bases stayed unmatched. CDR3 nucleotide sequence: TGTGCCAGCAAAAGAGGCGGGAGCGGCTACGAGCAGTACTTC. Amino acid sequence: CASKRGGSGYEQYF.

This clone was observed a few times. The CDR3 here is CASGVLTGIRYTF. DNA of the CDR3: TGTGCCAGCGGGGTACTAACAGGGATACGCTACACCTTC. The chain carries TRBV28 and TRBJ1-2; TRBD1 might be the D (6 bases). CDR3 length equals 13 residues. Per the germline V gene, CDR1 is MDHEN and CDR2 is SYDVKM. The ends were cut back, 8 bases at V and 9 bases at J, with 19 bases in the middle.

CDR3 in DNA: TGTGCCAGTACCTCGGGACTAGCGGGTAGCTCCTACAATGAGCAGTTCTTC. It yields the protein CASTSGLAGSSYNEQFF. The chain is built from TRBV19 and TRBJ2-1; the match to TRBD2 covers 12 bases. J lost 0 bases, V lost 7 bases, and 7 bases had no gene match. CDR3 size: 17 residues. CDR1 and CDR2 from the germline V gene are LNHDA and SQIVND (reference sequence).

V and J are TRBV5-1 and TRBJ2-1; TRBD1 matches 7 bases. CDR3 length: 15 amino acids. CDR1 and CDR2 (germline): SGHRS, YFSETQ. The J segment lost 8 bases and the V segment lost 0 bases, leaving 8 bases of the junction unmatched. The CDR3 is CASSLGLQGSHEQFF. CDR3 DNA: TGCGCCAGCAGCTTGGGTCTACAGGGGTCTCATGAGCAGTTCTTC.

This clone has a handful of counts. The gene calls are TRBV5-1 and TRBJ2-2; 10 bases agree with TRBD2. The CDR3 is made up of 16 amino acids. V was clipped by 4 bases and J by 6 bases; unmatched bases: 9. CDR1 SGHRS and CDR2 YFSETQ come from the germline V gene. Here the CDR3 reads CASSPLSGRAPGELFF. The CDR3 DNA is TGCGCCAGCAGCCCCTTAAGCGGGAGGGCCCCCGGGGAGCTGTTTTTT.

Written as DNA, the CDR3 is TGTGCCAGCAGTCTAACTATTGATCAGCCCCAGCATTTT. Encoded protein: CASSLTIDQPQHF. This chain links TRBV6-5 with TRBJ1-5; D uncertain. Trimming left V 5 bases short and J 5 bases short, with 10 bases between. The CDR3 loop spans 13 amino acids. CDR1 and CDR2 (germline): MNHEY, SVGAGI.

The genes are TRBV5-1 and TRBJ2-1, with a tentative D call TRBD1 (5 bases). The V gene's germline CDR1 is SGHRS and CDR2 YFSETQ. V dropped 0 bases and J dropped 3 bases, with 10 bases sitting between them. The CDR3 totals 15 residues. The CDR3 here is CASSLAQGFYNEQFF. CDR3 in DNA: TGCGCCAGCAGCTTGGCCCAGGGATTCTACAATGAGCAGTTCTTC. The entire variable domain, with the rest obtained from reference TRBV5-1 and TRBJ2-1, is as follows: KAGVTQTPRYLIKTRGQQVTLSCSPISGHRSVSWYQQTPGQGLQFLFEYFSETQRNKGNFPGRFSGRQFSNSRSEMNVSTLELGDSALYLCASSLAQGFYNEQFFGPGTRLTVL.

This chain connects TRBV5-6 to TRBJ1-5, with 8 bases identical to TRBD1. Germline V gene lookup returns CDR1 SGHDT and CDR2 YYEEEE. This CDR3 has 16 amino acids. The junction had 12 bases not matched to a gene; V was cut back by 4 bases and J by 6 bases. The CDR3 nucleotides are TGTGCCAGCAGCCCAGGACAGGGTAGGCTGGGTCAGCCCCAGCATTTT. This sequence encodes CASSPGQGRLGQPQHF.

The rearrangement uses TRBV19 and TRBJ2-1; 16 positions match TRBD2. The CDR3 is made up of 19 amino acids. Germline V CDR1 and CDR2: LNHDA, SQIVND (reference sequence). V shed 4 bases, J shed 3 bases, and the junction held 9 bases outside the gene matches. The CDR3 loop is CASSTGLAGGSPNYNEQFF. In DNA form, the CDR3 reads TGTGCCAGTAGTACGGGACTAGCGGGAGGGTCCCCAAACTACAATGAGCAGTTCTTC. Full variable domain (remainder filled in from reference TRBV19 and TRBJ2-1): DGGITQSPKYLFRKEGQNVTLSCEQNLNHDAMYWYRQDPGQGLRLIYYSQIVNDFQKGDIAEGYSVSREKKESFPLTVTSAQKNPTAFYLCASSTGLAGGSPNYNEQFFGPGTRLTVL.